Listed below are T cell receptor beta chains from one sample, sequenced in a study of HIV-infected children after antiretroviral therapy interruption. Each CDR3 protein is one row after TCRdb ran MiXCR on the 3' RACE reads. This repertoire shows about 89,000 distinct CDR3 sequences, about 7% found once; its top ten account for 0.9% to 1.4%. Specimen: CD45RA+ CD4+ T cells from PBMCs, pooled from several time points, collected from a donor given antiretroviral therapy, either interrupted or continuous. These receptors were obtained from a pool of human donors with HIV. Each CDR3 is given with its conserved first and last residue. D genes are given only for firm matches. Clone size is not always given. Where it is, it says once, few, many or a class for expanded clones.

d_call	j_call	v_call	clone_size	cdr3_nt	cdr3_aa
-	TRBJ2-1	TRBV28	few	TGTGCCAGCCTTGGGGGGACGGAGCAGTTCTTC	CASLGGTEQFF
-	TRBJ2-5	TRBV5-1	many	TGCGCCAGCAGCATTGCCCAAGAGACCCAGTACTTC	CASSIAQETQYF
-	TRBJ1-2	TRBV5-1	many	TGCGCCAGCAGCTTGGGAGGGGGTGATCGCGGCTACACCTTC	CASSLGGGDRGYTF
-	TRBJ2-3	TRBV18	many	TGTGCCAGCTCACCAGGGGGAGGAGATACGCAGTATTTT	CASSPGGGDTQYF
TRBD1	TRBJ2-7	TRBV3-1	many	TGTGCCAGCAGCCAAGGCAGGGGGTTGAACGAGCAGTACTTC	CASSQGRGLNEQYF
-	TRBJ1-3	TRBV2	many	TGTGCCAGCAGGACGGCTAGCTCTGGAAACACCATATATTTT	CASRTASSGNTIYF
-	TRBJ1-1	TRBV5-1	few	TGCGCCAGCAACTCCGGGCTGAACACTGAAGCTTTCTTT	CASNSGLNTEAFF
-	TRBJ2-7	TRBV21-1	many	TGTGCCAGCAGCAAATTTGGTCTGAACAGGAGCTCCTACGAGCAGTACTTC	CASSKFGLNRSSYEQYF
-	TRBJ2-5	TRBV7-3	-	TGTGCCAGCAGCTTAGACCTGGAAGAGACCCAGTACTTC	CASSLDLEETQYF
-	TRBJ1-1	TRBV30	many	TGTGCCTCTTCCTCCGACAGCCTGAACACTGAAGCTTTCTTT	CASSSDSLNTEAFF
-	TRBJ2-3	TRBV9	many	TGTGCCAGCAGCGTAGTTGGGGGATTCACAGATACGCAGTATTTT	CASSVVGGFTDTQYF
-	TRBJ2-3	TRBV10-2	many	TGCGCCAGCACGGCGGGGGCAGGGGCAGATACGCAGTATTTT	CASTAGAGADTQYF
-	TRBJ1-1	TRBV5-1	-	TGCGCCAGCAGCCGTACGAGGGGGACGAACACTGAAGCTTTCTTT	CASSRTRGTNTEAFF
-	TRBJ1-5	TRBV27	medium-sized	TGTGCCAGCAGGCGTGAGGCGAGCAATCAGCCCCAGCATTTT	CASRREASNQPQHF
-	TRBJ2-3	TRBV9	many	TGTGCCAGCAGCGAAACCCAACTAGCCCACACAGATACGCAGTATTTT	CASSETQLAHTDTQYF
-	TRBJ1-2	TRBV12-3/TRBV12-4	many	TGTGCCAGCAGGGCAGGGGCCAGGTATGGCTACACCTTC	CASRAGARYGYTF
TRBD2	TRBJ2-3	TRBV11-2	many	TGTGCCAGCAGCGCCCGACTAGCGGGAGTGGGCACAGATACGCAGTATTTT	CASSARLAGVGTDTQYF
-	TRBJ1-2	TRBV20-1	many	TGCAGTGCTGGCGGACAGAGCTATGGCTACACCTTC	CSAGGQSYGYTF
TRBD2	TRBJ2-7	TRBV6-2/TRBV6-3	few	TGTGCCAGCCGCAAACTACTAGCGGGGGGCTTATCCGAGCAGTACTTC	CASRKLLAGGLSEQYF
-	TRBJ2-7	TRBV6-1	-	TGTGCCAGCAGTGAAGAGGCACGGACCGGCAAGTACTTC	CASSEEARTGKYF
-	TRBJ1-2	TRBV6-2/TRBV6-3	many	TGTGCCAGCAGTTACTCGATGACATTGAATGGCTACACCTTC	CASSYSMTLNGYTF
TRBD2	TRBJ2-1	TRBV7-2	many	TGTGCCAGCTCACGAACCCGCGGGGGGGACAATGAGCAGTTCTTC	CASSRTRGGDNEQFF
-	TRBJ1-2	TRBV12-3/TRBV12-4	-	TGTGCCAGCAGCCGAGCCCTGGGTGGCTACACCTTC	CASSRALGGYTF
-	TRBJ1-6	TRBV5-1	few	TGCGCCAGCAGCGTACTCGTGGAGTCCGGCAATTCACCCCTCCACTTT	CASSVLVESGNSPLHF
TRBD1	TRBJ2-7	TRBV5-1	-	TGCGCCACAAAGCCGGGACAGGCACCCTACGAGCAGTACTTC	CATKPGQAPYEQYF
TRBD1	TRBJ1-1	TRBV7-9	many	TGTGCCAGCAGCTGGGGACAGGGTGAGAATGGTGAAGCTTTCTTT	CASSWGQGENGEAFF
TRBD1	TRBJ1-1	TRBV7-1	-	TGTGCCAGCAGCCCACGGACAGGGTTTGGCACTGAAGCTTTCTTT	CASSPRTGFGTEAFF
TRBD1	TRBJ2-7	TRBV15	many	TGTGCCACCAGCAGAGAGGGGACAGTTGCCTACGAGCAGTACTTC	CATSREGTVAYEQYF
-	TRBJ1-5	TRBV30	many	TGTGCCTGGGACACAGGGCACCGCTCACTTTATAGCAATCAGCCCCAGCATTTT	CAWDTGHRSLYSNQPQHF
-	TRBJ2-5	TRBV15	many	TGTGCCACCATCCAACAGGGCGAGACCCAGTACTTC	CATIQQGETQYF
-	TRBJ2-2	TRBV19	few	TGTGCCAGTAGTCTGCGAGGGCTTAGCACCGGGGAGCTGTTTTTT	CASSLRGLSTGELFF
-	TRBJ2-2	TRBV19	-	TGTGCCAGTAGTAAGGCGGACACCGGGGAGCTGTTTTTT	CASSKADTGELFF
TRBD1	TRBJ2-1	TRBV12-3/TRBV12-4	many	TGTGCCAGCAGTTTAGTACTCGTGACAGGGTGGAATGAGCAGTTCTTC	CASSLVLVTGWNEQFF
-	TRBJ1-1	TRBV7-2	many	TGTGCCAGCAATAAGGGGAACACTGAAGCTTTCTTT	CASNKGNTEAFF
-	TRBJ1-5	TRBV5-1	few	TGCGCCAGACGGGTCCACAATCAGCCCCAGCATTTT	CARRVHNQPQHF
-	TRBJ1-6	TRBV7-1	-	TGTGCCAGCAGTCCGAGGGGAAATAATTCACCCCTCCACTTT	CASSPRGNNSPLHF
TRBD2	TRBJ2-1	TRBV5-1	many	TGCGCCAGCAGCAGGGAGGGTTCTAGCGGGCGCCGCTACAATGAGCAGTTCTTC	CASSREGSSGRRYNEQFF
-	TRBJ2-1	TRBV3-1	many	TGTGCCAGCAGCCTCTCGGTGAATGAGCAGTTCTTC	CASSLSVNEQFF
-	TRBJ1-5	TRBV10-3	many	TGTGCCATCAGTGAGCAAGGGGACGGTCAGCCCCAGCATTTT	CAISEQGDGQPQHF
TRBD1	TRBJ2-5	TRBV28	many	TGTGCTAGCAGTTTCCGGGACAGGGGGCAAGACACCCAGTACTTT	CASSFRDRGQDTQYF